These 19 T cell receptor beta chains share one sample of origin, sequenced in a study of Graves' ophthalmopathy and Graves' hyperthyroidism. RNA served as the template for amplifying TCR beta CDR3 regions. First-round RT-PCR with HTBI primers preceded a second-round multiplex PCR. MiXCR, applied by TCRdb to the multiplex PCR reads, yields one record per CDR3 protein. The sample holds around 40,000 distinct CDR3 sequences, 52% seen once. The source material was peripheral blood. The receptors were sampled from an adult man with Graves' ophthalmopathy.

This clonotype came up many times. The chain joins TRBV27 to TRBJ1-6; TRBD1 matches 8 bases. This CDR3 has 14 residues. The ends lost 3 bases at V and 13 bases at J; junction bases unmatched: 8. From germline, CDR1 is MNHEY and CDR2 SMNVEV (reference sequence). The DNA for the CDR3 is TGTGCCAGCAGTTTGACAGGGGTCCTCATCCCCCTCCACTTT. Translated, it gives CASSLTGVLIPLHF.

This clonotype has at least ten counts. CDR3 nucleotide sequence: TGCGCCAGCAGCTTAGACCAGGGAAACTATGGCTACACCTTC. Translating it yields CASSLDQGNYGYTF. V and J are TRBV5-1 and TRBJ1-2; D is possibly TRBD1 (5 bases). The CDR3 spans 14 residues. The germline V gene has CDR1 SGHRS and CDR2 YFSETQ. V was clipped by 2 bases and J by 2 bases, with 10 bases between them. The entire variable domain, with the rest obtained from reference TRBV5-1 and TRBJ1-2, is as follows: KAGVTQTPRYLIKTRGQQVTLSCSPISGHRSVSWYQQTPGQGLQFLFEYFSETQRNKGNFPGRFSGRQFSNSRSEMNVSTLELGDSALYLCASSLDQGNYGYTFGSGTRLTVV.

This clonotype was counted at least ten times. The chain joins TRBV4-2 to TRBJ1-6; 7 bases are a match to TRBD1. This CDR3 contains 15 residues. Looked up from germline, CDR1 is LGHNA and CDR2 is YNFKEQ. Trimming at V came to 4 bases and at J to 7 bases, leaving 7 bases not matched to a gene. In nucleotides, the CDR3 is TGTGCCAGCAGCCCCCGAGGGGGCCGGAATTCACCCCTCCACTTT. Translated, it gives CASSPRGGRNSPLHF.

This clonotype was observed many times. This sequence joins TRBV6-2 or TRBV6-3 and TRBJ2-3; D gene uncertain. CDR1 is MNHEY and CDR2 is SVGEGT in the germline V gene. This CDR3 has 14 residues. V lost 2 bases to trimming and J lost 4 bases, with 10 bases between them. This CDR3 reads CASSYVGWADTQYF. In DNA form, the CDR3 reads TGTGCCAGCAGTTACGTGGGTTGGGCAGATACGCAGTATTTT.

The sample holds many counts of this clonotype. The V gene is TRBV20-1, the J gene TRBJ1-5; D not certain. V lost 0 bases and J 5 bases, leaving 14 bases between the germline ends. The length of the CDR3 is 15 residues. Germline lookup yields CDR1 DFQATT and CDR2 SNEGSKA (reference sequence). The CDR3 region is CSARDLGRPDQPQHF. Here the CDR3 DNA reads TGCAGTGCTAGAGATTTGGGGAGACCGGATCAGCCCCAGCATTTT.

The table lists this clonotype with a count of one. One end of the junction is discordant with germline, which a read error may explain. This chain connects TRBV12-3 or TRBV12-4 to TRBJ1-5; 8 bases agree with TRBD1. This CDR3 contains 14 residues. CDR3 loop: CASSWDRINQPQRF. The CDR3 nucleotides read TGTGCCAGCAGTTGGGACAGGATTAATCAGCCCCAGCGTTTC.

This clonotype was seen more than once but under ten times. This clone may be a read error of a much larger clone one base away. The chain has TRBV15 and TRBJ2-1; the D gene could be TRBD1 or TRBD2 (6 bases each). This CDR3 comprises 14 residues. Per germline, CDR1 LNHNV and CDR2 YYDKDF (reference sequence). Trimming took off 0 bases at V and 9 bases at J, with 12 bases between the two ends. As DNA, the CDR3 is TGTGCCACCAGCAGAGACCTAGGGGGGTGTGAGCAGTTCTTC. Protein: CATSRDLGGCEQFF.

This clonotype was seen at least ten times. J is TRBJ2-3 and V is TRBV5-1; D remains unclear. Trimming cost V 0 bases and J 3 bases, with 11 bases left between them. The CDR3 consists of 15 residues. Germline CDR1 SGHRS, CDR2 YFSETQ. The CDR3 spells CASSLEGFRTDTQYF. The CDR3 nucleotides are TGCGCCAGCAGCTTGGAGGGTTTCCGGACAGATACGCAGTATTTT.

This clonotype was counted ten times or more. The chain has TRBV12-3 or TRBV12-4 and TRBJ1-5, with unresolved D. This CDR3 has 15 residues. V gave up 5 bases and J gave up 7 bases, with 18 bases separating them. The CDR3 sequence: CASSRIAGPGQPQHF. The DNA of the CDR3 is TGTGCCAGCAGTCGTATTGCGGGCCCGGGGCAGCCCCAGCATTTT.

The V gene is TRBV20-1, the J gene TRBJ2-7; either TRBD1 or TRBD2 may supply D (5 bases each). V was clipped by 7 bases and J by 2 bases, with 18 bases between them. CDR1 is DFQATT, CDR2 SNEGSKA, per germline (reference sequence). The CDR3 covers 14 residues. DNA of the CDR3: TGCAGTGGCCGCCCCGGGGCAGGGACCTACGAGCAGTACTTC. As protein: CSGRPGAGTYEQYF.

The rearrangement uses TRBV20-1 and TRBJ1-2; TRBD1 is a possible D gene (5 bases). CDR3 size: 13 residues. The germline V and J ends were trimmed by 1 base and 1 base, with 7 bases remaining between them. In germline, CDR1 is DFQATT, CDR2 SNEGSKA (reference sequence). CDR3 loop: CSARVQGNYGYTF. CDR3 nucleotides: TGCAGTGCTAGAGTTCAGGGTAACTATGGCTACACCTTC.

This clonotype has at least ten counts. The chain uses TRBV20-1 and TRBJ2-3; no definite D call. V was clipped by 3 bases and J by 0 bases, with 10 bases between them. The CDR3 runs 14 residues. Germline-derived CDR1 and CDR2 are DFQATT and SNEGSKA (reference sequence). The CDR3 nucleotides read TGCAGTGCTAGCACCGGATTTAGCACAGATACGCAGTATTTT. Amino acids: CSASTGFSTDTQYF.

There are many counts of this clonotype. The rearrangement links TRBV12-3 or TRBV12-4 to TRBJ2-3; D is unresolved. The CDR3 extends over 14 amino acids. Trimming removed 6 bases at V and 3 bases at J, with 13 bases between. The CDR3 loop is CASSQTGPTDTQYF. The DNA of the CDR3 is TGTGCCAGCAGCCAGACGGGTCCAACAGATACGCAGTATTTT.

This clonotype has at least ten counts. The chain recombines TRBV12-3 or TRBV12-4 with TRBJ2-5; 10 bases are a match to TRBD2. This CDR3 spans 16 amino acids. V was clipped by 6 bases and J by 5 bases; unmatched bases: 12. For the CDR3, the DNA is TGTGCCAGCAGGGGGGGAGCGGGGGGGCCATTGGAGACCCAGTACTTC. This encodes CASRGGAGGPLETQYF.

This clonotype has at least ten counts. CDR3 loop: CASSAGLTGGGWQFF. CDR3 nucleotide sequence: TGCGCCAGCAGCGCCGGGTTGACGGGCGGGGGTTGGCAGTTCTTC. The chain recombines TRBV10-1 with TRBJ2-1; 7 nucleotides line up with TRBD2. Per germline, CDR1 WNHNN and CDR2 SYGVQD (reference sequence). Trimming cost V 6 bases and J 12 bases; bases outside gene matches: 17. This CDR3 spans 15 amino acids.

The genes are TRBV2 and TRBJ2-7, with 12 bases matching TRBD2. The germline gives CDR1 SNHLY, CDR2 FYNNEI. J was trimmed by 5 bases and V by 5 bases; bases with no gene match: 10. CDR3 length: 16 amino acids. CDR3 protein: CASSRYTTSGGDEQYV. In nucleotides, the CDR3 is TGTGCCAGCAGTCGGTATACGACTAGCGGGGGAGACGAGCAGTACGTC.

The chain employs TRBV20-1 and TRBJ2-7, with D maybe TRBD1 (5 bases). The CDR3 covers 14 residues. Germline values: CDR1 DFQATT, CDR2 SNEGSKA (reference sequence). Deletions cut 1 base from V and 8 bases from J, with 18 bases between. The DNA for the CDR3 is TGCAGTGCTAGAGTTCAGGGTACTGGGCCCCAGCAGTACTTC. This gives the protein CSARVQGTGPQQYF.

The rearrangement links TRBV7-2 to TRBJ1-2; D gene uncertain. The CDR3 totals 14 residues. Trimming shortened V by 1 base and J by 2 bases, and 8 bases separated the two germline ends. The germline V gene encodes CDR1 SGHTA and CDR2 FQGNSA. The DNA of the CDR3 is TGTGCCAGCAGCTTAGGACGGGGAAACTATGGCTACACCTTC. Amino acids: CASSLGRGNYGYTF.

This clonotype was observed many times. The rearrangement joins TRBV11-3 to TRBJ2-3; 8 nucleotides align to TRBD1. V was clipped by 5 bases and J by 1 base; unmatched bases: 2. Germline V gives CDR1 SGHNT, CDR2 YENEEA. The CDR3 loop spans 14 amino acids. The CDR3 nucleotides are TGTGCCAGCAGCATGACAGGGGGCACAGATACGCAGTATTTT. Its translation: CASSMTGGTDTQYF. The full variable domain, rest sourced from reference TRBV11-3 and TRBJ2-3, is EAGVVQSPRYKIIEKKQPVAFWCNPISGHNTLYWYLQNLGQGPELLIRYENEEAVDDSQLPKDRFSAERLKGVDSTLKIQPAELGDSAVYLCASSMTGGTDTQYFGPGTRLTVL.